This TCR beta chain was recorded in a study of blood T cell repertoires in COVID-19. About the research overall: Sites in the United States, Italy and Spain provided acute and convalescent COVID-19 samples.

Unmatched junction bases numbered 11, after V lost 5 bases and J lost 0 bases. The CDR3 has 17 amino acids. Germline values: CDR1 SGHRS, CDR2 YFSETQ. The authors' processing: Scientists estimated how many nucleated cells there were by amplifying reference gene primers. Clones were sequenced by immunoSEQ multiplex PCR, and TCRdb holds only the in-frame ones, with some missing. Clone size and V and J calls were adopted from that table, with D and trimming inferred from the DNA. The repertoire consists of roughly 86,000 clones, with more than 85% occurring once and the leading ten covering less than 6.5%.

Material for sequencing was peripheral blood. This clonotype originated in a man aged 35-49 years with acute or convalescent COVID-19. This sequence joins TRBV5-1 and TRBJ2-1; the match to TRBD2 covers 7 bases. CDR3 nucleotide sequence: TGCGCCAGCAGTCACGAACCTAGCGGACACTCCTACAATGAGCAGTTCTTC. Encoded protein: CASSHEPSGHSYNEQFF.